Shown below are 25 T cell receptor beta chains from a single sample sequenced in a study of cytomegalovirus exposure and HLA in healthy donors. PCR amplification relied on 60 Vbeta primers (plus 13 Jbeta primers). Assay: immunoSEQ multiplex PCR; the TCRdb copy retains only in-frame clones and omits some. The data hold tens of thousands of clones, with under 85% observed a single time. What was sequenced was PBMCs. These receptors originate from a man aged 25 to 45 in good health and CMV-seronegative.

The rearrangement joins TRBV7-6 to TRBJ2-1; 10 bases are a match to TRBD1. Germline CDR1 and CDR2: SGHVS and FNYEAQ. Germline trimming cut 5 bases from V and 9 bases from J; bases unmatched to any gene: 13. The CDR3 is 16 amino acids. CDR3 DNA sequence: TGTGCCAGCAGCGTAGGCGGGGACAGGGGTTCGATTGAGCAGTTCTTC. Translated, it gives CASSVGGDRGSIEQFF.

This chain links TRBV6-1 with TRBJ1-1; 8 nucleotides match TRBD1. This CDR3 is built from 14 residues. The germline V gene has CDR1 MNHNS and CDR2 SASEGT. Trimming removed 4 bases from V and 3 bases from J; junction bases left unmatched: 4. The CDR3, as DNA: TGTGCCAGCAGTGCGCAGGGGGCCGACACTGAAGCTTTCTTT. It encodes CASSAQGADTEAFF.

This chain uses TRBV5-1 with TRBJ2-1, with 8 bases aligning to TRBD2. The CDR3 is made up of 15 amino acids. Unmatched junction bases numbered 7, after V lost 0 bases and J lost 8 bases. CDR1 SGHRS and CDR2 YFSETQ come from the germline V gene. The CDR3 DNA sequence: TGCGCCAGCAGCTTGGCGGGGGGGCCTCAGGATGAGCAGTTCTTC. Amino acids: CASSLAGGPQDEQFF.

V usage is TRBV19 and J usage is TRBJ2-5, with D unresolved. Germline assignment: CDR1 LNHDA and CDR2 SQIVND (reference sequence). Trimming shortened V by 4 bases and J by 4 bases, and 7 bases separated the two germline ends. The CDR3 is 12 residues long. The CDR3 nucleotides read TGTGCCAGTAGTAGAACTGGAGAGACCCAGTACTTC. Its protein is CASSRTGETQYF.

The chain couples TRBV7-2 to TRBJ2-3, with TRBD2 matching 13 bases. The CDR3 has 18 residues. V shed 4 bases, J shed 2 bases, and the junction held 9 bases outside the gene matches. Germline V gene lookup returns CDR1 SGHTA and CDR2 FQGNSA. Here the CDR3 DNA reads TGTGCCAGCAGCTCCCTCCTTACTAGCGGGGGGGACACAGATACGCAGTATTTT. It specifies CASSSLLTSGGDTDTQYF.

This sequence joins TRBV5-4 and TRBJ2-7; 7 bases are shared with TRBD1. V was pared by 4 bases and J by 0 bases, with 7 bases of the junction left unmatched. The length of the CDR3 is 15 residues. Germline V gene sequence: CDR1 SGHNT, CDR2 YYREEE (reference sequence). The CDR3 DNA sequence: TGTGCCAGCAGCCTCCCGGGACAGCTCTCCTACGAGCAGTACTTC. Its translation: CASSLPGQLSYEQYF.

The CDR3: CASSGRQGLNYGYTF. Here the CDR3 DNA reads TGTGCCAGTAGTGGACGACAGGGGCTTAACTATGGCTACACCTTC. This rearrangement joins TRBV19 to TRBJ1-2, with 8 positions matching TRBD1. This CDR3 has 15 amino acids. Germline V CDR1 and CDR2: LNHDA, SQIVND (reference sequence). The ends lost 5 bases at V and 1 base at J; junction bases unmatched: 6.

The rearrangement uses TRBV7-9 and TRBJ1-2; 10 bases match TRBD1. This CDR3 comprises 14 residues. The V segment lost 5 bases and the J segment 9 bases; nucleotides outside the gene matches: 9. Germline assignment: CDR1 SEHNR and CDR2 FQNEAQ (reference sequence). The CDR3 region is CASSPTGQGISYTF. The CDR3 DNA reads TGTGCCAGCAGCCCTACGGGACAGGGGATTAGCTACACCTTC.

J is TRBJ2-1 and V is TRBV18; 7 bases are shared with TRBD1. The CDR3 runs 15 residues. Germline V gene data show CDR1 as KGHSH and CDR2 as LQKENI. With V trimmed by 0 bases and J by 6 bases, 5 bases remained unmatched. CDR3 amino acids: CASSPPTGTANEQFF. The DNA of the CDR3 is TGTGCCAGCTCACCACCCACAGGGACAGCCAATGAGCAGTTCTTC.

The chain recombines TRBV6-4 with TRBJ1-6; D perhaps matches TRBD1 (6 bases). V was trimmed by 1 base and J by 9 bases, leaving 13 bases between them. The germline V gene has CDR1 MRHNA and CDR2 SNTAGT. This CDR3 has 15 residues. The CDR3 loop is CASSDWPRGGSPLHF. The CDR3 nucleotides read TGTGCCAGCAGTGACTGGCCCAGAGGGGGTTCACCCCTCCACTTT.

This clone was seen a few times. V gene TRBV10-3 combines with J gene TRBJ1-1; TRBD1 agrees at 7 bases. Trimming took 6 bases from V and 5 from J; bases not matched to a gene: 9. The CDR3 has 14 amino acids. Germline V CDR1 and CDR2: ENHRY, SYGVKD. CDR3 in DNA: TGTGCCATCAGCCCGGGACAGCTTGAGACTGAAGCTTTCTTT. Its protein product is CAISPGQLETEAFF.

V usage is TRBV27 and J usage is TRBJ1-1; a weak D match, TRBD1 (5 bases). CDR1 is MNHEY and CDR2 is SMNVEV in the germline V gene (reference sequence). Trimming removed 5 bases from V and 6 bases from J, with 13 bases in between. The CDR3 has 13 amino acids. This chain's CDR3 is CASSGHGGAEAFF. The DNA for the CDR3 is TGTGCCAGCAGTGGACATGGGGGGGCTGAAGCTTTCTTT.

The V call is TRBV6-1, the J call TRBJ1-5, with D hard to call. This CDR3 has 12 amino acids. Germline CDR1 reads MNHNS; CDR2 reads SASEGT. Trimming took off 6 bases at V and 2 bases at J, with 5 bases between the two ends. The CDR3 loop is CASRSGNQPQHF. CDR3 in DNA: TGTGCCAGCAGGTCTGGCAATCAGCCCCAGCATTTT.

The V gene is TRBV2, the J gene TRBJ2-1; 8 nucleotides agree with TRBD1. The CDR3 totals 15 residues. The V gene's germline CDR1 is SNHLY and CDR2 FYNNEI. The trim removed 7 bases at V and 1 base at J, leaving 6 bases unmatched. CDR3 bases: TGTGCCAGCATTCCCAGACAGGGGTCCTACAATGAGCAGTTCTTC. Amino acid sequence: CASIPRQGSYNEQFF.

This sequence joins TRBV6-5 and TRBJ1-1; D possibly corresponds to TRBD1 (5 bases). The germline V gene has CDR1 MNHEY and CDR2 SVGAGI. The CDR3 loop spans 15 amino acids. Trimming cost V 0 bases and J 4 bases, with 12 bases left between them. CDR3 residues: CASSYSTQGGTEAFF. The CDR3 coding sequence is TGTGCCAGCAGTTACTCGACTCAGGGAGGCACTGAAGCTTTCTTT.

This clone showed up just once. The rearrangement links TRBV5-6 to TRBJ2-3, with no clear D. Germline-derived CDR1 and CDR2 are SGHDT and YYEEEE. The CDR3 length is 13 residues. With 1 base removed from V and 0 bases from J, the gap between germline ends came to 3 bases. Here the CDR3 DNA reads TGTGCCAGCAGCTTGCGGAGCACAGATACGCAGTATTTT. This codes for CASSLRSTDTQYF. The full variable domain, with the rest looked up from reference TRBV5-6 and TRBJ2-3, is DAGVTQSPTHLIKTRGQQVTLRCSPKSGHDTVSWYQQALGQGPQFIFQYYEEEERQRGNFPDRFSGHQFPNYSSELNVNALLLGDSALYLCASSLRSTDTQYFGPGTRLTVL.

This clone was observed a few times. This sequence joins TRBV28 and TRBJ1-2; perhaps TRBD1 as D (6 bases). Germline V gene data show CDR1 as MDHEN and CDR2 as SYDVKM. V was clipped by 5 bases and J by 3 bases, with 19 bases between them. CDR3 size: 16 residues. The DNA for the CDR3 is TGTGCCAGCAGTATAGGGGGTGGACAAGCATACTATGGCTACACCTTC. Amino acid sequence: CASSIGGGQAYYGYTF.

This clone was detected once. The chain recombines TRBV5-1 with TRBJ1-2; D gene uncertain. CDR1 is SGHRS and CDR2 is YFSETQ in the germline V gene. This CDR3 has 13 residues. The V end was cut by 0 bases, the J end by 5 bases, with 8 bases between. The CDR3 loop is CASSLERAYGYTF. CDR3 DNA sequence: TGCGCCAGCAGCTTGGAGAGGGCTTATGGCTACACCTTC.

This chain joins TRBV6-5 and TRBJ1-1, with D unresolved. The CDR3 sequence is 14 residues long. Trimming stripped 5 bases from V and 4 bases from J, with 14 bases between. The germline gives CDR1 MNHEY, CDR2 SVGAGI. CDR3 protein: CASSVLAEGTEAFF. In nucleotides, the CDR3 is TGTGCCAGCAGTGTCCTTGCAGAGGGCACTGAAGCTTTCTTT.

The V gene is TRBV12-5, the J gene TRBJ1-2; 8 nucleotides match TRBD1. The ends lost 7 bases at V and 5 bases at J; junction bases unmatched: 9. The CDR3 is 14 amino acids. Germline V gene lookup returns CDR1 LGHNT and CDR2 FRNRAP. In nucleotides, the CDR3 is TGTGCTAGTGTCCCGGACAGGGTGGGTTATGGCTACACCTTC. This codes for CASVPDRVGYGYTF. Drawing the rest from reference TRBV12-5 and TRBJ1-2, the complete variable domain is DARVTQTPRHKVTEMGQEVTMRCQPILGHNTVFWYRQTMMQGLELLAYFRNRAPLDDSGMPKDRFSAEMPDATLATLKIQPSEPRDSAVYFCASVPDRVGYGYTFGSGTRLTVV.

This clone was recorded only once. The CDR3 DNA reads TGTGCCAGCAGCTTGATTCAGGTCCCCTACGAGCAGTACTTC. This encodes CASSLIQVPYEQYF. The V call is TRBV11-1, the J call TRBJ2-7; no definite D call. Trimming left V 3 bases short and J 2 bases short, with 11 bases between. This CDR3 contains 14 residues. Germline values: CDR1 SGHAT, CDR2 FQDESV (reference sequence).

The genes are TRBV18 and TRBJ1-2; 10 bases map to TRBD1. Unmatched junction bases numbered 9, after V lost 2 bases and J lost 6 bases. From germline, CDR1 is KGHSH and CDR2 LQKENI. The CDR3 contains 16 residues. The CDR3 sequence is CASSPTWTGGNDGYTF. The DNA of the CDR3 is TGTGCCAGCTCACCAACGTGGACAGGGGGAAACGATGGCTACACCTTC.

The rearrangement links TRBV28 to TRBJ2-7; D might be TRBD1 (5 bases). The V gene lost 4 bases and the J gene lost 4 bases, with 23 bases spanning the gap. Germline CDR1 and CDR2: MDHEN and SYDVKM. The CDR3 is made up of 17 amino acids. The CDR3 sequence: CASSSPSRGAIWYEQYF. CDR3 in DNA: TGTGCCAGCAGTTCACCATCACGTGGGGCAATATGGTACGAGCAGTACTTC. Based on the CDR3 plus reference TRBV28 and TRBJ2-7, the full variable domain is DVKVTQSSRYLVKRTGEKVFLECVQDMDHENMFWYRQDPGLGLRLIYFSYDVKMKEKGDIPEGYSVSREKKERFSLILESASTNQTSMYLCASSSPSRGAIWYEQYFGPGTRLTVT.

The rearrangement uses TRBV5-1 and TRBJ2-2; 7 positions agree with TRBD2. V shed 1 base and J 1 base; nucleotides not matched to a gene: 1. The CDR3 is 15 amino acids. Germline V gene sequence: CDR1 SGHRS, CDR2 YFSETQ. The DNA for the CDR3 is TGCGCCAGCAGCTTGAGCGGGGAGAACACCGGGGAGCTGTTTTTT. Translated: CASSLSGENTGELFF.

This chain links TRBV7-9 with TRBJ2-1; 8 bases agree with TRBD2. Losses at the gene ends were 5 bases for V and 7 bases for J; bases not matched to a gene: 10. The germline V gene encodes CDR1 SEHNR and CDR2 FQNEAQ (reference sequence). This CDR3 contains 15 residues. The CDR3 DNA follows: TGTGCCAGCAGCCTCGGGGGGGCCGGAGGGAATGAGCAGTTCTTC. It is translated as CASSLGGAGGNEQFF.